The present T cell receptor (beta chain) was sequenced within a study of CD8 T cells in Susac syndrome (dated 2019 in TCRdb). Broadly, across the study: Repertoire sequencing was used to test whether CD8+ T cell activation and differentiation in Susac syndrome was antigen driven.

Worth noting for this clonotype: No antigen is known for it. Base qualities are not at hand, and no much larger clone is one base apart.

Summary of the overall study and its limitations: The number of individuals in the TCR sequencing and HLA analysis was recognized as being relatively small.

RNA was extracted using the RNeasy kit, and about 0.45 to 1 ug of the RNA was reverse transcribed with random hexamers. TCR beta CDR3 regions were amplified with the immunoSEQ multiplex PCR assay covering 54 Vbeta and 13 Jbeta segments. PCR amplification bias was corrected by using a synthetic template baseline for primer optimization and computational correction. Per the original workflow: Reads were annotated to V, D and J genes per IMGT and analyzed with immunoSEQ Analyzer, keeping only productive sequences. To calculate clonality, Shannon entropy was normalized by log2 of the number of productive unique sequences and then subtracted from one. For each patient and control, public and private clones were evaluated within the 100 most prevalent clones. Susac-specific clones were defined as absent from healthy and MS cohorts, approximately 1,000 published viral clones and other ImmuneACCESS disease sequences. TCRdb handled the public reads itself, with Q25 trimming in fastp and clone calling in MiXCR, and kept productive beta chains. Merged by CDR3 protein, the rows form single entries marked with the most common genes and DNA. The authors' filters were not applied to this entry. The sample profile shows 150,000 to 200,000 distinct CDR3 sequences; approximately 94% of them were found once. The ten biggest clones cover approximately 0.094% of the sample.

Peripheral blood CD8+ and CD4+ T cells from healthy donors, Susac syndrome patients and multiple sclerosis patients were profiled by high-throughput TCR beta sequencing. The multiple sclerosis controls were treatment-naive patients who had stable or active relapsing-remitting disease and met the revised McDonald criteria. CD8+ TEMRA cells were enriched by FACS, while bulk CD8+ and CD4+ T cells were purified by magnetic negative isolation. Blood was collected in EDTA tubes and processed within 24 hours, with PBMCs isolated through density gradient centrifugation. PBMCs intended for TCR sequencing were cryopreserved in liquid nitrogen and thawed later in a water bath at 37 degrees C. Purity of sorted or isolated CD4+, CD8+ and CD8+ TEMRA cells was at least 90%. After removal of 4 bases from V and 6 bases from J, the junction retains 3 bases not matched to a gene. Including the terminal cysteine and phenylalanine, the CDR3 comprises 12 residues. Solely the CDR3 DNA is kept, with 36 bases framed from the first base. CDR1 and CDR2 were assigned from the germline V gene (reference sequence) as GTSNPN and SVGIG.

The clonotype comes from a human donor with multiple sclerosis. The receptor chain draws on TRBV30 and TRBJ2-1; the junction holds 7 bases that match TRBD1. The sequenced sample consisted of CD4+ T cells from PBMCs. CDR3 region: CAWKGTVNEQFF. The bases are TGTGCCTGGAAAGGGACAGTCAATGAGCAGTTCTTC.